The rows below give T cell receptor beta chains drawn from one sample of a study of radiotherapy plus CTLA-4 blockade in lung cancer. Sequencing was performed with immunoSEQ multiplex PCR; in TCRdb, only in-frame clones are kept and a portion is missing. In the table there are about 49,000 clones, less than 85% of which are singletons. The sample in question was peripheral blood, obtained from a patient treated with radiotherapy plus ipilimumab. The receptor set was obtained from a human donor with non-small cell lung cancer who had stable disease on radiotherapy plus ipilimumab. Both conserved end residues are part of each CDR3. A D gene is named only where the DNA matches it firmly. The size entry is marked missing in some rows and otherwise reads once, few, many or a size class.

d_gene	abundance	v_gene	j_gene	CDR3nt	CDR3aa
.	.	TRBV5-1	TRBJ1-4	TGCGCCAGCAGCTCCGCAGGAGGTAGTGTCAATGAAAAACTGTTTTTT	CASSSAGGSVNEKLFF
.	.	TRBV13	TRBJ1-1	TGTGCCAGCAGCCCCCAGGGCGGCACTGAAGCTTTCTTT	CASSPQGGTEAFF
.	.	TRBV29-1	TRBJ1-1	TGCAGCGTTGTTCAGAGATTGAACACTGAAGCTTTCTTT	CSVVQRLNTEAFF
TRBD1	.	TRBV5-1	TRBJ1-1	TGCGCCAGCAGCTTGAGTATGGGACAGGGCCTTGAAGCTTTCTTT	CASSLSMGQGLEAFF
.	.	TRBV5-1	TRBJ2-3	TGCGCCAGCAGCTTGGAGAGGGTTGATGGAGATACGCAGTATTTT	CASSLERVDGDTQYF
.	.	TRBV15	TRBJ1-6	TGTGCCACCAGCAGTCGGATGGGGCAAAGGGACCCTTATAATTCACCCCTCCACTTT	CATSSRMGQRDPYNSPLHF
.	.	TRBV6-5	TRBJ1-5	TGTGCCAGCAGTTATAATAGCAATCAGCCCCAGCATTTT	CASSYNSNQPQHF
.	few	TRBV6-5	TRBJ1-3	TGTGCCAGCAGTTACAGGGCGGGAGGAAACACCATATATTTT	CASSYRAGGNTIYF
.	.	TRBV5-1	TRBJ1-4	TGCGCCAGCAGCTTGTCCGGGGGTAGTCTTCATGAAAAACTGTTTTTT	CASSLSGGSLHEKLFF
.	.	TRBV4-1	TRBJ1-4	TGCGCCAGCAGCCAAGAGGGGACAACTAATGAAAAACTGTTTTTT	CASSQEGTTNEKLFF
TRBD1	.	TRBV7-9	TRBJ2-5	TGTGCCAGCAGCGCTACAGGGGGCGGGGAGACCCAGTACTTC	CASSATGGGETQYF
.	.	TRBV6-1	TRBJ1-1	TGTGCCAGCAGTGAAAGACACAGTTGGAACACTGAAGCTTTCTTT	CASSERHSWNTEAFF
TRBD2	.	TRBV4-1	TRBJ2-5	TGCGCCAGCAGCCGAGGACTAGCAAGCGTAGAGACCCAGTACTTC	CASSRGLASVETQYF
.	.	TRBV6-5	TRBJ2-5	TGTGCCAGCCGGAATAGTTGGATACAAGAGACCCAGTACTTC	CASRNSWIQETQYF
.	.	TRBV2	TRBJ2-4	TGTGCCAGCAGTGAAAGGGCCGTGGGCGGGTACTTC	CASSERAVGGYF
TRBD1	.	TRBV5-1	TRBJ2-5	TGCGCCAGCAGCTCGGGGACAGGTAAAGAGACCCAGTACTTC	CASSSGTGKETQYF
.	.	TRBV5-1	TRBJ1-1	TGCGCCAGCCATTCAGGTCCTGGTGCATCTGAAGCTTTCTTT	CASHSGPGASEAFF
.	.	TRBV27	TRBJ2-3	TGTGCCAGCAGTTGGGGATTCGGGACTAGCACAGATACGCAGTATTTT	CASSWGFGTSTDTQYF
.	.	TRBV5-1	TRBJ1-1	TGCGCCAGCAGCTTGAATGAGGCGGCAAACACTGAAGCTTTCTTT	CASSLNEAANTEAFF
TRBD1	few	TRBV11-2	TRBJ2-1	TGTGCCAGCAGCAACAGGGGGAGCTCCTACAATGAGCAGTTCTTC	CASSNRGSSYNEQFF
.	.	TRBV4-3	TRBJ1-2	TGCGCCAGCAGCCAAGATTCGAGGGGACGGAATGGCTACACCTTC	CASSQDSRGRNGYTF
TRBD1	once	TRBV6-5	TRBJ2-2	TGTGCCAGCAGGATACAGGGGGTGAACACCGGGGAGCTGTTTTTT	CASRIQGVNTGELFF
.	.	TRBV7-9	TRBJ1-5	TGTGCCAGCAGCTTAGATCTATCGGGGATGAACAGCAATCAGCCCCAGCATTTT	CASSLDLSGMNSNQPQHF
.	once	TRBV7-9	TRBJ1-1	TGTGCCAGCAGCTTCAGTGAGGGGCAGGAAGCTTTCTTT	CASSFSEGQEAFF
TRBD1	.	TRBV10-3	TRBJ1-2	TGTGCCATCAGTGGTAGGACAGGGGGGTATGGCTACACCTTC	CAISGRTGGYGYTF
.	.	TRBV5-1	TRBJ2-1	TGCGCCAGCAGCTTCACGACAGGTCCGACCTACAATGAGCAGTTCTTC	CASSFTTGPTYNEQFF
.	.	TRBV19	TRBJ2-1	TGTGCCAGTAGTATAAAATACAATGAGCAGTTCTTC	CASSIKYNEQFF
.	.	TRBV6-1	TRBJ1-1	TGTGCCAGCAGGACCAGCTGGGTCACTGAAGCTTTCTTT	CASRTSWVTEAFF
TRBD1	.	TRBV11-3	TRBJ1-3	TGTGCCAGCAGCTTCCCTCGGGACAGGGCCTCCTCTGGAAACACCATATATTTT	CASSFPRDRASSGNTIYF
.	.	TRBV6-1	TRBJ2-2	TGTGCCAGCAAGGCGACCACCGGGCCCGGGGAGCTGTTTTTT	CASKATTGPGELFF
.	few	TRBV7-2	TRBJ2-6	TGTGCCAGCAGCTTAGTGTCAGGGCTAAAGGGGGCCAACGTCCTGACTTTC	CASSLVSGLKGANVLTF
TRBD1	once	TRBV5-1	TRBJ1-6	TGCGCCAGCACCATTATCCCAGGGGGCTATAATTCACCCCTCCACTTT	CASTIIPGGYNSPLHF
.	.	TRBV7-2	TRBJ1-1	TGTGCCAGCAGCCCCCCGGCCAATCTGAACACTGAAGCTTTCTTT	CASSPPANLNTEAFF
.	.	TRBV2	TRBJ1-6	TGTGCCAGCAGTGAAGCGCTCGAGACGGAGAAGGGGTCCTATAATTCACCCCTCCACTTT	CASSEALETEKGSYNSPLHF
TRBD1	.	TRBV19	TRBJ2-3	TGTGCCAGTAGTATGAGGGGACAGGTCTTTAAACCTAGCACAGATACGCAGTATTTT	CASSMRGQVFKPSTDTQYF
.	.	TRBV5-1	TRBJ2-7	TGCGCCAGCAGAGCCCAGGGGGGGAACCACGAGCAGTACTTC	CASRAQGGNHEQYF
TRBD2	.	TRBV19	TRBJ2-2	TGTGCCAGTACCCTCGGACTAGCGGGGTATTACACCGGGGAGCTGTTTTTT	CASTLGLAGYYTGELFF
TRBD1	.	TRBV6-1	TRBJ2-1	TGTGCCAGCAGCATACAGGGGGCATATGAGCAGTTCTTC	CASSIQGAYEQFF
TRBD1	.	TRBV14	TRBJ1-6	TGTGCCAGCAGCTGGACAGGGTCGGTCTATAATTCACCCCTCCACTTT	CASSWTGSVYNSPLHF
TRBD1	.	TRBV4-1	TRBJ1-1	TGCGCCAGCAGCAGGGGACCCGGGACAGACACCGAAGCTTTCTTT	CASSRGPGTDTEAFF
.	.	TRBV5-6	TRBJ2-3	TGTGCCAGCAGCTTGTCAGGGCCTAGCACAGATACGCAGTATTTT	CASSLSGPSTDTQYF
.	many	TRBV13	TRBJ1-2	TGTGCCAGCAGCGCGGGCCCGGGGGGGGGCTATGGCTACACCTTC	CASSAGPGGGYGYTF
.	.	TRBV7-2	TRBJ1-1	TGTGCCAGCAGCTTATACCAGGGGAACACTGAAGCTTTCTTT	CASSLYQGNTEAFF
.	.	TRBV27	TRBJ1-1	TGTGCCAGCAGTTTATTTCAGGGTAGGTCTGAAGCTTTCTTT	CASSLFQGRSEAFF
.	.	TRBV2	TRBJ2-3	TGTGCCAGGAGAGGCAGGGAAGGGAATACGCAGTATTTT	CARRGREGNTQYF
.	.	TRBV4-1	TRBJ2-3	TGCGCCAGCAGCCCCGGTAAGACAGAAAGCACAGATACGCAGTATTTT	CASSPGKTESTDTQYF
.	.	TRBV28	TRBJ1-2	TGTGCCAGCAGTTTGAAAGTTAACATCGGGGTCTATGGCTACACCTTC	CASSLKVNIGVYGYTF
TRBD1	.	TRBV10-2	TRBJ1-1	TGCGCCAGCAGTGAGTTGGAGGGGGCTAACACTGAAGCTTTCTTT	CASSELEGANTEAFF
TRBD1	.	TRBV28	TRBJ1-5	TGTGCCAGCAGTCCCCACTCGACAGGGCGAGATCAGCCCCAGCATTTT	CASSPHSTGRDQPQHF
.	.	TRBV10-3	TRBJ1-1	TGTGCCATCAGGGATGGCGTGAACACTGAAGCTTTCTTT	CAIRDGVNTEAFF
.	.	TRBV5-1	TRBJ2-5	TGCGCCAGCAGCTCTATGGGGGCCGTGGAGACCCAGTACTTC	CASSSMGAVETQYF
.	few	TRBV15	TRBJ2-1	TGTGCCACCAGCAGAGCCCGGAGCTCTAATGAGCAGTTCTTC	CATSRARSSNEQFF